The TCR beta chain under discussion was sequenced for a study of cytomegalovirus exposure and HLA in healthy donors. Broader study findings: In an earlier analysis, about 87% or about 30%: the productive usage of most TCR beta V segments.

Notes on this clone: Its antigen is undetermined.

J gave up 5 bases and V 5 bases, and 5 bases lay outside the gene matches. The CDR3 runs to 14 residues. Germline V CDR1 and CDR2: SGHRS, YFSETQ. PCR used 60 Vbeta primers and 13 Jbeta primers. Assay: immunoSEQ multiplex PCR; the TCRdb copy retains only in-frame clones and omits some. The repertoire holds more than 140,000 clones, with about 64% as singletons. V and J are TRBV5-1 and TRBJ2-5, with TRBD1 matching over 11 bases. This sequence originates from a woman aged 25 to 39 in good health and CMV-seropositive. Sequencing input: PBMCs. The CDR3 is CASRTGTGGETQYF. In DNA, the CDR3 is TGCGCCAGCAGAACCGGGACAGGGGGGGAGACCCAGTACTTC. Full variable domain (rest looked up from reference TRBV5-1 and TRBJ2-5): KAGVTQTPRYLIKTRGQQVTLSCSPISGHRSVSWYQQTPGQGLQFLFEYFSETQRNKGNFPGRFSGRQFSNSRSEMNVSTLELGDSALYLCASRTGTGGETQYFGPGTRLLVL.